The clone carrying this T cell receptor beta chain was seen only once. The data originate from a study of blood T cell repertoires in COVID-19. Clones were sequenced by immunoSEQ multiplex PCR, and TCRdb holds only the in-frame ones, with some missing. The sample records around 500,000 clones, more than 85% being singletons. This CDR3 spans 15 amino acids. The material sequenced was PBMCs or T cells enriched from blood (not recorded which). This clonotype was sampled from a woman between 55 and 75 years old who had recovered from COVID-19. The V and J genes are TRBV21-1 and TRBJ2-3; TRBD2 is the table's D call and was not checked against the DNA. TRBV21-1 is a pseudogene. CDR3 nucleotides: TGTGCCAGCAGCATCCTAGCGGGGAGCACAGATACGCAGTATTTT. This encodes CASSILAGSTDTQYF.